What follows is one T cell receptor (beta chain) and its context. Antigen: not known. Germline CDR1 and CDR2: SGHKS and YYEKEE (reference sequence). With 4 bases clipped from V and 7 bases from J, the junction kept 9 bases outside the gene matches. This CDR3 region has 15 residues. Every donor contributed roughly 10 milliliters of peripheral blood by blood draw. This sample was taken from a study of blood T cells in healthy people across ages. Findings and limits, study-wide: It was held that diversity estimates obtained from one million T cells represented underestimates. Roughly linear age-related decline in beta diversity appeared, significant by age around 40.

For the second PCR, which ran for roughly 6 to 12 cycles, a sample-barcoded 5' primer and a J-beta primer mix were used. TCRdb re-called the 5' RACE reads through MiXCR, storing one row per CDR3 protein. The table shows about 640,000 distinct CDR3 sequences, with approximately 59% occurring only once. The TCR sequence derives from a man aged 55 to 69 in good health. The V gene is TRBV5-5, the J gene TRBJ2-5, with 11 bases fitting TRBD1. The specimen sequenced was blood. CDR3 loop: CASSDWTGGAGTQYF. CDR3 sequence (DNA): TGTGCCAGCAGCGACTGGACAGGGGGCGCCGGGACCCAGTACTTC.